This T cell receptor (beta chain) derives from a study of CD8 T cell repertoires and HIV-1 epitope variants. The overall study: Separate wells received one of Twenty-five Gag or Nef variant peptides. Epitopes were three Gag families plus Nef HW9 and YT9. 1M T cells were kept uncultured as a baseline.

Germline V gene sequence: CDR1 SGHNT, CDR2 YYREEE (reference sequence). The CDR3 loop spans 14 amino acids. Losses at the gene ends were 2 bases for V and 1 base for J; bases not matched to a gene: 1. On the immunoSEQ platform, TCR beta CDR3s were sequenced at survey depth. TCRdb's table, derived via immunoSEQ multiplex PCR, lists solely in-frame clones and lacks some. The sample has under 100,000 clones; roughly four fifths are singletons. Points on this clone: One base away lies a much larger clone, so this may be a sequencing read error. Other DNA sequences in the sample encode the same CDR3.

J is TRBJ2-7 and V is TRBV5-4, with 9 bases matching TRBD1. Sequencing was done on a sample of uncultured baseline CD8+ T cells from peripheral blood mononuclear cells (PBMCs). This TCR was recovered from a male donor with HIV. The DNA for the CDR3 is TGTGCCAGCAGCTTCGGACAGGGGTCCTACGAGCAGTACTTC. As protein: CASSFGQGSYEQYF.